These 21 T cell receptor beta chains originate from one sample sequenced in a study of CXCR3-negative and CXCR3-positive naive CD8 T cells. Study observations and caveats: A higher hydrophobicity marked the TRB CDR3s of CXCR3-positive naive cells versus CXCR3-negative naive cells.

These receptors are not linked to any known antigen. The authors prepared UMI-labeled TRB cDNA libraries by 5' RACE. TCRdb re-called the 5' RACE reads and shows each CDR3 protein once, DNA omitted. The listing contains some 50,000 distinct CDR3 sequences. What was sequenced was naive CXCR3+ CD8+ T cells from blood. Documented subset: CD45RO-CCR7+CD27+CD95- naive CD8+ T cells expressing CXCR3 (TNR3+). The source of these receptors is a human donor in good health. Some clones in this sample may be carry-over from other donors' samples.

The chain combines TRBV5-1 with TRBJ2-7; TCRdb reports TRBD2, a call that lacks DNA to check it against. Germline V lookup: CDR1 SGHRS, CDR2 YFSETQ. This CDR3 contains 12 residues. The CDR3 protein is CASSLVEGEQYF. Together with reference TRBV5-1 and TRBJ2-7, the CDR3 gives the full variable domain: KAGVTQTPRYLIKTRGQQVTLSCSPISGHRSVSWYQQTPGQGLQFLFEYFSETQRNKGNFPGRFSGRQFSNSRSEMNVSTLELGDSALYLCASSLVEGEQYFGPGTRLTVT.

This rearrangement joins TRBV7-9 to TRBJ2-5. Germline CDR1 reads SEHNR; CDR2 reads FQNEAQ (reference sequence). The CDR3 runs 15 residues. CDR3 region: CASSLPKVSQETQYF.

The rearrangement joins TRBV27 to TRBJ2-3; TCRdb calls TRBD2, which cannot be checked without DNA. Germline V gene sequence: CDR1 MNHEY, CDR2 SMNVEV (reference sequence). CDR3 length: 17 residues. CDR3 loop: CASIRSGGPSSTDTQYF.

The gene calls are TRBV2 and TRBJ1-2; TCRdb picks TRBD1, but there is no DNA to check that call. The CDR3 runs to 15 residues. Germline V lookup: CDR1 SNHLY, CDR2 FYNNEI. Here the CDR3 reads CASGGVVHSNYGYTF.

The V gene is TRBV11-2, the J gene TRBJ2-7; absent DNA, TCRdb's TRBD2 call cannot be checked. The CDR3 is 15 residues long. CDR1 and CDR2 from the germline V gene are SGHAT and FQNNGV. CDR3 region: CASSPPGTISYEQYF.

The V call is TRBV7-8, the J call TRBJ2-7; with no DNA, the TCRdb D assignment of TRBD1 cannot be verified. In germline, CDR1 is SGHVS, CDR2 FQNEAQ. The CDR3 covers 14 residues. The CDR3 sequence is CASSLSLGDYEQYF. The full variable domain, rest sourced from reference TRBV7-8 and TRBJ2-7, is GAGVSQSPRYKVAKRGQDVALRCDPISGHVSLFWYQQALGQGPEFLTYFQNEAQLDKSGLPSDRFFAERPEGSVSTLKIQRTQQEDSAVYLCASSLSLGDYEQYFGPGTRLTVT.

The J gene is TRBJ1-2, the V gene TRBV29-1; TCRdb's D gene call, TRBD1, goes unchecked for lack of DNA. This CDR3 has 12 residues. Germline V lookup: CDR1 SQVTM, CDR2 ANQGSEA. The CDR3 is CSARTENYGYTF.

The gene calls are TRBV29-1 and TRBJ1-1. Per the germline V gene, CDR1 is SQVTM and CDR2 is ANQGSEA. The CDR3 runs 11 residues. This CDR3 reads CSVLSPTEAFF.

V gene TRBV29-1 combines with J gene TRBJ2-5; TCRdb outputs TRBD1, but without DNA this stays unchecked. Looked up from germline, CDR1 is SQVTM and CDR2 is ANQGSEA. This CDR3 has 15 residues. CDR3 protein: CSVEDLGGERETQYF.

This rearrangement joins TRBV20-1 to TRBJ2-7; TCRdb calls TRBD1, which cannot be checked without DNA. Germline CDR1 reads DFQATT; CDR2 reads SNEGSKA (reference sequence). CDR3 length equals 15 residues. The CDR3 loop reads CSARALDREPYEQYF.

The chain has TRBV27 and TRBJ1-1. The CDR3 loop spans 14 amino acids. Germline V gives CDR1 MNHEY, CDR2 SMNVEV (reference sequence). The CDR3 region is CASSWTTANTEAFF.

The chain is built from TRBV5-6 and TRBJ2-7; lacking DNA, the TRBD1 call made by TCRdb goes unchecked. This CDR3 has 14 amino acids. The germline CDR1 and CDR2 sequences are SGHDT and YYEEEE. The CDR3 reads CASSSRGLHYEQYF.

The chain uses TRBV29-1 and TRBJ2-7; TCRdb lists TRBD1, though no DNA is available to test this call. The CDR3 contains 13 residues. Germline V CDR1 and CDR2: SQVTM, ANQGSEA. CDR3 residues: CSVEGGGIYEQDF.

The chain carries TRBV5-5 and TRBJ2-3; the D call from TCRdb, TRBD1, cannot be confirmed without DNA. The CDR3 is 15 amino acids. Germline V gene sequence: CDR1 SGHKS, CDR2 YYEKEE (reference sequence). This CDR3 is CASSGDRLGADTQYF.

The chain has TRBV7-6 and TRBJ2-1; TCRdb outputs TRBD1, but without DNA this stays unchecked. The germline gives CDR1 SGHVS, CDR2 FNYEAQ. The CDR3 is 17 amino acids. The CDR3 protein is CASSRVPPGQRYNEQFF.

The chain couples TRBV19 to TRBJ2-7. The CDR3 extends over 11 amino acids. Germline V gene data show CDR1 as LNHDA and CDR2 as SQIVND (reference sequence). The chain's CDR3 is CATREGYEQYF.

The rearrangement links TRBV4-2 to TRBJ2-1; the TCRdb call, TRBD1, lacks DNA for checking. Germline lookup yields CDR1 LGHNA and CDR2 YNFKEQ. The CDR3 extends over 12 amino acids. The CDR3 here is CASSPDRDEQFF.

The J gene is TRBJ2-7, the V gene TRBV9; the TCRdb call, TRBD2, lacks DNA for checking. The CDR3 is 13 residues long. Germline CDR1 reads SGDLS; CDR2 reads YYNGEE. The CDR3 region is CASSVGTGLEQYF.

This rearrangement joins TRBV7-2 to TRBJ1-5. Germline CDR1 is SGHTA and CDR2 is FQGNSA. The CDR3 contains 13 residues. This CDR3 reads CASSGGLGQPQHF.

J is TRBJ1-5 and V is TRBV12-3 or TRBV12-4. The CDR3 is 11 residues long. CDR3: CASSFDQPQHF.

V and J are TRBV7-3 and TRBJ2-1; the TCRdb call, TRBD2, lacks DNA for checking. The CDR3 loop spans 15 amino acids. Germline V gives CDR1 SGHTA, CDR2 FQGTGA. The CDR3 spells CASSPAGGSYNEQFF.